This T cell receptor (beta chain) comes out of a study of CD8+ T cells in alopecia areata. Study context: At a dose of 5 to 10 mg twice daily, oral tofacitinib was given to treated patients. Patients remained on tofacitinib for 6 to 18 months and then went 6 months without it.

Treatment given: oral pan-JAK inhibitor, 5-10 mg twice daily. V lost 7 bases and J 2 bases, leaving 17 bases between the germline ends. Germline-derived CDR1 and CDR2 are SQVTM and ANQGSEA. This CDR3 has 14 residues. RNA extraction and reverse transcription yielded cDNA as sequencing template. Profiled with immunoSEQ multiplex PCR; TCRdb holds only in-frame clones, not every one. The profile shows more than 95,000 clones, over 60% of them singletons. This specimen consisted of CD4+ T cells sorted from blood, obtained at week 4, from a patient treated with tofacitinib. The gene calls are TRBV29-1 and TRBJ1-1; D is unclear. The source is a human donor with alopecia areata. The CDR3 DNA sequence: TGCAGCGCTAAGAGGGCGTCGTTTAACACTGAAGCTTTCTTT. Amino acid sequence: CSAKRASFNTEAFF.